This entry is about one T cell receptor (beta chain). Its cognate antigen is unknown. It was with 60 Vbeta and 13 Jbeta primers that the PCR ran. Sequencing used immunoSEQ multiplex PCR; TCRdb keeps in-frame clones, though not all of them. The table lists 95,000 to 150,000 clones, approximately 80% of them singletons. J lost 6 bases, V lost 4 bases, and 9 bases had no gene match. Germline assignment: CDR1 SGHRS and CDR2 YFSETQ. The CDR3 is 15 amino acids. These data originate in a study of cytomegalovirus exposure and HLA in healthy donors. Study-wide points: The authors later found most CMV-associated TCR beta chains appeared HLA-restricted. Per a later analysis, HLA-associated TCR beta chains showed more clonal expansion than other, equally common TCR beta chains. Productive rates of about 87% or about 30% were seen for most TCR beta V segments in an earlier analysis. Presence/absence results assume similar sequencing depth per donor, which may not hold.

The sequencing input was PBMCs. The chain uses TRBV5-1 and TRBJ2-3; TRBD1 matches 9 bases. The receptor was isolated from a female donor in good health and CMV-seropositive. CDR3 sequence (DNA): TGCGCCAGCAGCACAGGACAGGGGAAGGTGGATACGCAGTATTTT. It encodes CASSTGQGKVDTQYF.